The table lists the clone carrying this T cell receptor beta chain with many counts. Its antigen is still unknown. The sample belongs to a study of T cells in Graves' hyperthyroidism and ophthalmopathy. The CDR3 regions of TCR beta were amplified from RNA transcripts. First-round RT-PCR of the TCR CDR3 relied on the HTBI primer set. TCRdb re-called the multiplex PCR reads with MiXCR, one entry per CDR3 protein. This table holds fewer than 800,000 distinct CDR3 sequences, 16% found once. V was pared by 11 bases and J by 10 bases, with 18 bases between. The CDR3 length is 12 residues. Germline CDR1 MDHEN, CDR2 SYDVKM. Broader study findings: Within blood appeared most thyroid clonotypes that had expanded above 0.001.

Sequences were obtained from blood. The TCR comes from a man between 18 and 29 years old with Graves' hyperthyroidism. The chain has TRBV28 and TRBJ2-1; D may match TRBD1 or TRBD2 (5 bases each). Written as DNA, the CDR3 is TGTGCCTCCTCTCCCCGGGGCTCGGAGCAGTTCTTC. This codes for CASSPRGSEQFF.